What follows are 14 T cell receptor beta chains derived from one specimen sequenced in a study of siplizumab effects on memory and regulatory T cells. TCRdb's copy holds only in-frame clones and misses some; the assay was immunoSEQ multiplex PCR. Seen here are about 50,000 clones, about 90% observed once, and the top ten hold around 0.3%. Material for sequencing was naive CD8+ T cells sorted from blood. The receptors stem from a human donor in good health.

This chain uses TRBV10-2 with TRBJ2-7, with 7 bases lining up with TRBD1. This CDR3 comprises 13 residues. CDR1 and CDR2 (germline): WSHSY, SAAADI. V shed 8 bases, J shed 0 bases, and the junction held 4 bases outside the gene matches. The CDR3 protein is CASVGQASYEQYF. The CDR3 nucleotides are TGCGCCAGCGTTGGACAGGCCTCCTACGAGCAGTACTTC.

CDR3 in DNA: TGTGCCAGTAGTATGCAGGGGGCGACCACTGAAGCTTTCTTT. Translation gives CASSMQGATTEAFF. V and J are TRBV19 and TRBJ1-1, with TRBD1 identical over 8 bases. The CDR3 covers 14 residues. Germline V gives CDR1 LNHDA, CDR2 SQIVND (reference sequence). J lost 4 bases, V lost 3 bases, and 4 bases had no gene match. Full variable domain (outside the CDR3, taken from reference TRBV19 and TRBJ1-1): DGGITQSPKYLFRKEGQNVTLSCEQNLNHDAMYWYRQDPGQGLRLIYYSQIVNDFQKGDIAEGYSVSREKKESFPLTVTSAQKNPTAFYLCASSMQGATTEAFFGQGTRLTVV.

The V gene is TRBV18, the J gene TRBJ2-3, with D perhaps matching TRBD2 (6 bases). Germline CDR1 is KGHSH and CDR2 is LQKENI. The CDR3 runs 15 residues. V dropped 6 bases and J dropped 4 bases, with 17 bases sitting between them. The CDR3 sequence is CASSARDSYPDTQYF. The DNA of the CDR3 is TGTGCCAGCTCGGCGAGGGACTCTTACCCAGATACGCAGTATTTT.

V and J are TRBV27 and TRBJ2-7; D is unclear. Trimming pared 0 bases from V and 0 bases from J, leaving 9 bases between. Germline CDR1 is MNHEY and CDR2 is SMNVEV (reference sequence). CDR3 length: 15 residues. The CDR3, as DNA: TGTGCCAGCAGTTTATCGGCGCGCCTCTCCTACGAGCAGTACTTC. Residues: CASSLSARLSYEQYF.

CDR3 amino acids: CASSPNTGELFF. The CDR3 nucleotides read TGTGCCAGCAGCCCTAACACCGGGGAGCTGTTTTTT. The chain uses TRBV11-2 and TRBJ2-2; D is uncertain. Trimming shortened V by 5 bases and J by 2 bases, and 3 bases separated the two germline ends. Germline CDR1 SGHAT, CDR2 FQNNGV. The CDR3 loop spans 12 amino acids.

V usage is TRBV20-1 and J usage is TRBJ1-2; D might be TRBD1 (5 bases). The V end lost 3 bases, the J end lost 9 bases, and 8 bases lay between the germline ends. The germline gives CDR1 DFQATT, CDR2 SNEGSKA (reference sequence). The CDR3 is 10 residues long. DNA of the CDR3: TGCAGTGCTAGTGACAGCCGCTACACCTTC. It is translated as CSASDSRYTF.

This chain joins TRBV9 and TRBJ1-2; 8 bases line up with TRBD1. V shed 3 bases and J 2 bases; nucleotides not matched to a gene: 6. This CDR3 contains 15 residues. Germline V gives CDR1 SGDLS, CDR2 YYNGEE. CDR3 DNA: TGTGCCAGCAGCGCACCGGACAGGGTGAACTATGGCTACACCTTC. Translation gives CASSAPDRVNYGYTF.

The V gene is TRBV5-1, the J gene TRBJ2-7; TRBD2 aligns across 7 bases. CDR3 length equals 15 residues. The trim removed 0 bases at V and 2 bases at J, leaving 5 bases unmatched. Germline V gene data show CDR1 as SGHRS and CDR2 as YFSETQ. In nucleotides, the CDR3 is TGCGCCAGCAGCTTGGAAGCGGGAATCACCTACGAGCAGTACTTC. It specifies CASSLEAGITYEQYF.

The CDR3 loop is CASSSSGTVNTEAFF. In DNA form, the CDR3 reads TGTGCCAGTAGTTCCTCCGGGACGGTGAACACTGAAGCTTTCTTT. The chain has TRBV19 and TRBJ1-1, with a weak D call TRBD1 (5 bases). V was trimmed by 5 bases and J by 0 bases, leaving 13 bases between them. The length of the CDR3 is 15 residues. Per the germline V gene, CDR1 is LNHDA and CDR2 is SQIVND (reference sequence). The whole variable domain, remainder taken from reference TRBV19 and TRBJ1-1, is DGGITQSPKYLFRKEGQNVTLSCEQNLNHDAMYWYRQDPGQGLRLIYYSQIVNDFQKGDIAEGYSVSREKKESFPLTVTSAQKNPTAFYLCASSSSGTVNTEAFFGQGTRLTVV.

This chain joins TRBV27 and TRBJ2-7, with no clear D. Per the germline V gene, CDR1 is MNHEY and CDR2 is SMNVEV (reference sequence). Trimming pared 4 bases from V and 1 base from J, leaving 11 bases between. This CDR3 region has 14 residues. This CDR3 reads CASSSGGISYEQYF. CDR3 DNA: TGTGCCAGCAGTTCTGGTGGGATATCCTACGAGCAGTACTTC.

This sequence joins TRBV19 and TRBJ2-7; 9 bases line up with TRBD2. J lost 2 bases, V lost 0 bases, and 8 bases had no gene match. This CDR3 spans 17 amino acids. Per germline, CDR1 LNHDA and CDR2 SQIVND (reference sequence). The CDR3: CASSIDHRASGTYEQYF. For the CDR3, the DNA is TGTGCCAGTAGTATAGATCATAGGGCTAGCGGGACCTACGAGCAGTACTTC.

The chain links TRBV11-2 to TRBJ2-7, with D perhaps being TRBD1 or TRBD2 (5 bases each). V was clipped by 8 bases and J by 1 base, with 12 bases between them. The CDR3 is 13 amino acids. Germline V gene lookup returns CDR1 SGHAT and CDR2 FQNNGV. CDR3 loop: CASRLEGSYEQYF. The CDR3, as DNA: TGTGCCAGCCGCCTAGAGGGGTCCTACGAGCAGTACTTC.

The V and J genes are TRBV7-9 and TRBJ2-7; 9 positions match TRBD1. This CDR3 has 14 residues. Germline assignment: CDR1 SEHNR and CDR2 FQNEAQ (reference sequence). After removal of 2 bases from V and 2 bases from J, the junction contained 1 base not matched to a gene. The CDR3 is CASSLRQGAYEQYF. As DNA, the CDR3 is TGTGCCAGCAGCTTAAGACAGGGGGCCTACGAGCAGTACTTC.

The chain uses TRBV7-9 and TRBJ1-5; 9 positions match TRBD1. The CDR3 runs 18 residues. Unmatched junction bases numbered 15, after V lost 5 bases and J lost 4 bases. CDR1 SEHNR and CDR2 FQNEAQ come from the germline V gene (reference sequence). Here the CDR3 DNA reads TGTGCCAGCAGCCACCGTCCCGGGACAGGGTCGGGAAATCAGCCCCAGCATTTT. This encodes CASSHRPGTGSGNQPQHF.